This T cell receptor beta chain was found in a study of cytomegalovirus exposure and HLA in healthy donors. Both 60 Vbeta primers and 13 Jbeta primers went into the PCR. Some clones are missing from TCRdb's copy, which holds only in-frame ones; the method was immunoSEQ multiplex PCR. The sample includes some 130,000 clones, over 50% of them seen just once. Study-wide points: It was reported that TCR beta sequences correctly inferred the HLA-A and HLA-B alleles for most subjects. In a later analysis, at a false discovery rate of 0.05, 17,000 or so TCR beta sequences were associated with HLA alleles.

Comment on this clone: Its antigen remains unknown.

The CDR3 contains 12 residues. V was clipped by 3 bases and J by 4 bases, with 7 bases between them. Looked up from germline, CDR1 is SGHAT and CDR2 is FQDESV (reference sequence). Material: PBMCs. The chain joins TRBV11-1 to TRBJ2-7, with no clear D. The sequence came from a human donor in good health. CDR3 bases: TGTGCCAGCAGCTTTTCAGGATACGAGCAGTACTTC. Protein: CASSFSGYEQYF.